One sample yielded the 31 T cell receptor beta chains listed below, sequenced in a study of blood T cell repertoires in COVID-19. Using immunoSEQ multiplex PCR, the repertoire was profiled, and TCRdb retains in-frame clones only, with some absent. The data show roughly 190,000 clones, around 84% seen once. Specimen: peripheral blood. The receptors were sampled from a woman in her 70s with COVID-19, enrolled during active disease.

The V call is TRBV5-1, the J call TRBJ1-4; D not resolved. Germline assignment: CDR1 SGHRS and CDR2 YFSETQ. The CDR3 totals 14 residues. V was clipped by 4 bases and J by 3 bases, with 10 bases between them. CDR3 loop: CASSRGGSNEKLFF. CDR3 DNA sequence: TGCGCCAGCAGCCGCGGAGGATCTAATGAAAAACTGTTTTTT.

This clone was found once. The chain has TRBV29-1 and TRBJ1-1; 7 bases map to TRBD1. The CDR3 sequence is 13 residues long. Per germline, CDR1 SQVTM and CDR2 ANQGSEA. J gave up 4 bases and V 5 bases, and 7 bases lay outside the gene matches. This CDR3 is CSVLTQGGTEAFF. Written as DNA, the CDR3 is TGCAGCGTTCTGACTCAGGGGGGCACTGAAGCTTTCTTT. The full variable domain, with the rest looked up from reference TRBV29-1 and TRBJ1-1, is SAVISQKPSRDICQRGTSLTIQCQVDSQVTMMFWYRQQPGQSLTLIATANQGSEATYESGFVIDKFPISRPNLTFSTLTVSNMSPEDSSIYLCSVLTQGGTEAFFGQGTRLTVV.

The chain uses TRBV6-5 and TRBJ1-2, with 7 bases lining up with TRBD1. The germline V gene encodes CDR1 MNHEY and CDR2 SVGAGI. CDR3 length equals 13 residues. With 6 bases clipped from V and 2 bases from J, the junction kept 3 bases outside the gene matches. This CDR3 reads CASSRDSNYGYTF. CDR3 sequence (DNA): TGTGCCAGCAGCCGGGACAGCAACTATGGCTACACCTTC.

The chain links TRBV11-3 to TRBJ2-2; 8 bases match TRBD1. V shed 3 bases, J shed 5 bases, and the junction held 11 bases outside the gene matches. There are 17 residues in the CDR3. CDR1 SGHNT and CDR2 YENEEA come from the germline V gene. The CDR3 nucleotides are TGTGCCAGCAGCTTGAGTTTGACAGGGGTGGATACCGGGGAGCTGTTTTTT. It encodes CASSLSLTGVDTGELFF.

V is TRBV5-1 and J is TRBJ2-4; the D is unclear. V was trimmed by 4 bases and J by 0 bases, leaving 8 bases between them. CDR3 length: 14 amino acids. Germline V gives CDR1 SGHRS, CDR2 YFSETQ. This CDR3 is CASSPEQAKNIQYF. The CDR3 DNA follows: TGCGCCAGCAGCCCCGAGCAAGCCAAAAACATTCAGTACTTC.

In this sample, this clone turned up many times. V is TRBV14 and J is TRBJ2-2; tentatively, D is TRBD2 (5 bases). CDR3 length equals 14 residues. V was trimmed by 1 base and J by 9 bases, leaving 12 bases between them. The germline V gene has CDR1 SGHDN and CDR2 FVKESK. CDR3 region: CASSQGRLGRELFF. The CDR3 region has the DNA TGTGCCAGCAGCCAAGGACGTCTCGGGAGGGAGCTGTTTTTT.

The chain is built from TRBV6-4 and TRBJ2-2, with a possible D match to TRBD2 (5 bases). V dropped 4 bases and J dropped 8 bases, with 14 bases sitting between them. Germline assignment: CDR1 MRHNA and CDR2 SNTAGT. The CDR3 covers 14 residues. The CDR3 nucleotides are TGTGCCAGCAGTGCCGAGGTCGGGGAAGGGGAGCTGTTTTTT. This sequence encodes CASSAEVGEGELFF.

The CDR3 nucleotides read TGTGCCAGCAGTTCCAACACTAGCGGGCGAAAGACCCAGTACTTC. Translating it yields CASSSNTSGRKTQYF. The gene calls are TRBV27 and TRBJ2-5; 9 bases line up with TRBD2. The CDR3 has 15 residues. Per germline, CDR1 MNHEY and CDR2 SMNVEV (reference sequence). V gave up 4 bases and J gave up 6 bases; unmatched junction bases: 9.

CDR3: CASTWELTGGGNTEAFF. For the CDR3, the DNA is TGCGCCAGCACCTGGGAACTGACAGGGGGCGGGAACACTGAAGCTTTCTTT. The chain links TRBV23-1 to TRBJ1-1; 10 bases map to TRBD1. TRBV23-1 is designated an ORF whose function remains uncertain. The V gene end was trimmed by 7 bases and the J gene end by 1 base; junction bases not matched to a gene: 12. This CDR3 comprises 17 residues.

V usage is TRBV6-5 and J usage is TRBJ1-2; the D is unclear. Deletions cut 0 bases from V and 5 bases from J, with 7 bases between. This CDR3 has 13 residues. Germline CDR1 reads MNHEY; CDR2 reads SVGAGI. The CDR3 DNA reads TGTGCCAGCAGTTACTCGCGGGAGTATGGCTACACCTTC. It translates to CASSYSREYGYTF.

The chain employs TRBV3-1 (or the pseudogene TRBV3-2) and TRBJ2-7; a weak D match, TRBD1 (5 bases). The germline CDR1 and CDR2 sequences are LGHDT and YNNKEL (reference sequence). Between the trimmed V and J ends, which lost 7 bases and 5 bases, there was a span of 6 bases. The CDR3 length is 10 residues. This CDR3 reads CASKGDEQYF. In DNA form, the CDR3 reads TGTGCCAGCAAAGGGGACGAGCAGTACTTC.

This rearrangement joins TRBV6-5 to TRBJ2-1, with 7 nucleotides matching TRBD1. This CDR3 is built from 15 residues. J gave up 2 bases and V 6 bases, and 7 bases lay outside the gene matches. The germline V gene encodes CDR1 MNHEY and CDR2 SVGAGI. The chain's CDR3 is CASRKDRITYNEQFF. The CDR3 DNA follows: TGTGCCAGCAGAAAGGACAGGATTACCTACAATGAGCAGTTCTTC.

The chain recombines TRBV3-1 (or the pseudogene TRBV3-2) with TRBJ2-6, with a weak D call TRBD2 (6 bases). The V gene lost 6 bases and the J gene lost 0 bases, with 12 bases spanning the gap. Looked up from germline, CDR1 is LGHDT and CDR2 is YNNKEL (reference sequence). This CDR3 spans 16 amino acids. CDR3 DNA sequence: TGTGCCAGCAGTTTTGGCGGGACCTCTGGGGCCAACGTCCTGACTTTC. This gives the protein CASSFGGTSGANVLTF.

The DNA for the CDR3 is TGTGCCAGCAGTCCTTACAATGAGCAGTTCTTC. Translated, it gives CASSPYNEQFF. The J gene is TRBJ2-1, the V gene TRBV28; D call uncertain. The V gene's germline CDR1 is MDHEN and CDR2 SYDVKM. V shed 5 bases and J shed 4 bases, with 3 bases lying between them. The CDR3 covers 11 residues.

V is TRBV5-6 and J is TRBJ2-7; TRBD2 aligns across 7 bases. Trimming took 4 bases from V and 6 from J; bases not matched to a gene: 10. Per germline, CDR1 SGHDT and CDR2 YYEEEE. CDR3 length: 14 residues. The CDR3, as DNA: TGTGCCAGCAGCCTGGGACTATGGGCCCGCGAGCAGTACTTC. This encodes CASSLGLWAREQYF.

There are a few counts of this clone. This chain links TRBV7-2 with TRBJ2-5; D gene uncertain. Germline-derived CDR1 and CDR2 are SGHTA and FQGNSA. Trimming left V 5 bases short and J 3 bases short, with 13 bases between. The CDR3 has 14 residues. The chain's CDR3 is CASSPRRAEETQYF. CDR3 nucleotides: TGTGCCAGCAGCCCCCGGAGAGCCGAAGAGACCCAGTACTTC.

The chain recombines TRBV28 with TRBJ1-4; no firm D call. The CDR3 totals 10 residues. Germline lookup yields CDR1 MDHEN and CDR2 SYDVKM. Trimming left V 8 bases short and J 10 bases short, with 8 bases between. CDR3 residues: CASWSGKLFF. The CDR3 DNA sequence: TGTGCCAGCTGGAGTGGAAAACTGTTTTTT.

V usage is TRBV5-1 and J usage is TRBJ2-1; D may be TRBD1 (6 bases). Germline V lookup: CDR1 SGHRS, CDR2 YFSETQ. CDR3 size: 13 residues. V was clipped by 4 bases and J by 7 bases, with 12 bases between them. CDR3 nucleotide sequence: TGCGCCAGCAGCATGCCCAGGGGAAATGAGCAGTTCTTC. Translated, it gives CASSMPRGNEQFF.

V is TRBV7-9 and J is TRBJ1-4, with D perhaps TRBD1 (6 bases). Trimming stripped 3 bases from V and 3 bases from J, with 11 bases between. The germline V gene encodes CDR1 SEHNR and CDR2 FQNEAQ (reference sequence). CDR3 length: 15 residues. The CDR3 is CASSFAGGPNEKLFF. CDR3 nucleotides: TGTGCCAGCAGCTTCGCGGGGGGGCCTAATGAAAAACTGTTTTTT.

This clone was counted once. The V call is TRBV4-2, the J call TRBJ2-1; 9 bases are shared with TRBD2. Germline CDR1 LGHNA, CDR2 YNFKEQ. The J segment lost 6 bases and the V segment lost 1 base, leaving 10 bases of the junction unmatched. The CDR3 consists of 17 residues. The CDR3 bases are TGTGCCAGCAGCCAAGGGGACGGCGGGGGGGAGAGCAATGAGCAGTTCTTC. Encoded protein: CASSQGDGGGESNEQFF.

The chain is built from TRBV19 and TRBJ2-3; D gene unclear. V lost 5 bases and J lost 2, with 11 bases in between. The V gene's germline CDR1 is LNHDA and CDR2 SQIVND (reference sequence). The CDR3 consists of 14 residues. The CDR3 loop reads CASSANKNTDTQYF. The DNA for the CDR3 is TGTGCCAGTAGTGCCAACAAAAACACAGATACGCAGTATTTT.

The chain combines TRBV28 with TRBJ2-1, with TRBD2 matching 8 bases. This CDR3 has 11 amino acids. V lost 6 bases and J lost 16; bases outside the gene matches: 8. CDR1 MDHEN and CDR2 SYDVKM come from the germline V gene. The CDR3 DNA sequence: TGTGCCAGCAGGTCCGGGACTAGAAACTTCTTC. Protein sequence: CASRSGTRNFF. The whole variable domain, filled in from reference TRBV28 and TRBJ2-1, reads DVKVTQSSRYLVKRTGEKVFLECVQDMDHENMFWYRQDPGLGLRLIYFSYDVKMKEKGDIPEGYSVSREKKERFSLILESASTNQTSMYLCASRSGTRNFFGPGTRLTVL.

DNA for the CDR3: TGCAGCGCGCCGACGACAGGGCAAGCCGATACGCAGTATTTT. Amino acid sequence: CSAPTTGQADTQYF. The chain employs TRBV29-1 and TRBJ2-3; 7 nucleotides agree with TRBD1. Trimming cost V 7 bases and J 6 bases; bases outside gene matches: 13. Per germline, CDR1 SQVTM and CDR2 ANQGSEA. The CDR3 sequence is 14 residues long.

This chain uses TRBV18 with TRBJ2-1; D is undetermined. CDR3 size: 13 residues. V lost 3 bases, J lost 8 bases, and 11 bases lay in between. The germline V gene encodes CDR1 KGHSH and CDR2 LQKENI. The CDR3 reads CASSPPVMHEQFF. DNA for the CDR3: TGTGCCAGCTCACCGCCAGTAATGCATGAGCAGTTCTTC. Using reference TRBV18 and TRBJ2-1 for the parts outside the CDR3, the full variable domain is NAGVMQNPRHLVRRRGQEARLRCSPMKGHSHVYWYRQLPEEGLKFMVYLQKENIIDESGMPKERFSAEFPKEGPSILRIQQVVRGDSAAYFCASSPPVMHEQFFGPGTRLTVL.

This chain links TRBV25-1 with TRBJ1-4; D gene uncertain. V lost 4 bases and J lost 4, with 13 bases in between. This CDR3 has 15 residues. Germline-derived CDR1 and CDR2 are MGHDK and SYGVNS. The CDR3 sequence: CASSGPPGFNEKLFF. In DNA form, the CDR3 reads TGTGCCAGCAGTGGCCCACCCGGTTTTAATGAAAAACTGTTTTTT. The variable domain in full, with the rest retrieved from reference TRBV25-1 and TRBJ1-4, is EADIYQTPRYLVIGTGKKITLECSQTMGHDKMYWYQQDPGMELHLIHYSYGVNSTEKGDLSSESTVSRIRTEHFPLTLESARPSHTSQYLCASSGPPGFNEKLFFGSGTQLSVL.

V and J are TRBV6-5 and TRBJ2-2; the D gene is possibly TRBD1 (5 bases). Trimming stripped 11 bases from V and 1 base from J, with 14 bases between. Germline CDR1 reads MNHEY; CDR2 reads SVGAGI. CDR3 length: 14 amino acids. The chain's CDR3 is CAARPTGNTGELFF. The CDR3 DNA is TGTGCCGCACGACCAACAGGGAACACCGGGGAGCTGTTTTTT.

This chain connects TRBV5-1 to TRBJ2-1; D uncertain. This CDR3 is 15 amino acids long. V dropped 0 bases and J dropped 7 bases, with 14 bases sitting between them. Germline V gene lookup returns CDR1 SGHRS and CDR2 YFSETQ. The CDR3, as DNA: TGCGCCAGCAGCTTGGGGGCATCCCCGGAAAATGAGCAGTTCTTC. Protein sequence: CASSLGASPENEQFF.

The rearrangement joins TRBV24-1 to TRBJ1-1, with 10 bases identical to TRBD1. Germline values: CDR1 KGHDR, CDR2 SFDVKD. The CDR3 has 16 amino acids. The ends lost 5 bases at V and 4 bases at J; junction bases unmatched: 9. CDR3 protein: CATSGTPGQGSTEAFF. The CDR3 DNA reads as TGTGCCACCAGTGGCACACCGGGACAGGGGAGCACTGAAGCTTTCTTT.

J is TRBJ1-1 and V is TRBV2; unclear D gene. V was trimmed by 7 bases and J by 8 bases, leaving 17 bases between them. The CDR3 runs 13 residues. Germline CDR1 reads SNHLY; CDR2 reads FYNNEI. In nucleotides, the CDR3 is TGTGCCAGCAAGTTGCTCGACAATACCGAAGCTTTCTTT. Its translation is CASKLLDNTEAFF.

The rearrangement uses TRBV2 and TRBJ1-2; a weak D match, TRBD1 (6 bases). Trimming removed 1 base from V and 2 bases from J, with 17 bases in between. Germline V CDR1 and CDR2: SNHLY, FYNNEI. CDR3 size: 17 residues. The CDR3 DNA sequence: TGTGCCAGCAGTGAAGGAAAAGGGGCAGGGGCCAACTATGGCTACACCTTC. It yields the protein CASSEGKGAGANYGYTF.

V gene TRBV3-1 (or the pseudogene TRBV3-2) combines with J gene TRBJ1-3; unclear D gene. Between the trimmed V and J ends, which lost 2 bases and 0 bases, there was a span of 8 bases. Per the germline V gene, CDR1 is LGHDT and CDR2 is YNNKEL (reference sequence). The CDR3 has 15 amino acids. This CDR3 is CASSQTQSSGNTIYF. In nucleotides, the CDR3 is TGTGCCAGCAGCCAAACACAGTCCTCTGGAAACACCATATATTTT.